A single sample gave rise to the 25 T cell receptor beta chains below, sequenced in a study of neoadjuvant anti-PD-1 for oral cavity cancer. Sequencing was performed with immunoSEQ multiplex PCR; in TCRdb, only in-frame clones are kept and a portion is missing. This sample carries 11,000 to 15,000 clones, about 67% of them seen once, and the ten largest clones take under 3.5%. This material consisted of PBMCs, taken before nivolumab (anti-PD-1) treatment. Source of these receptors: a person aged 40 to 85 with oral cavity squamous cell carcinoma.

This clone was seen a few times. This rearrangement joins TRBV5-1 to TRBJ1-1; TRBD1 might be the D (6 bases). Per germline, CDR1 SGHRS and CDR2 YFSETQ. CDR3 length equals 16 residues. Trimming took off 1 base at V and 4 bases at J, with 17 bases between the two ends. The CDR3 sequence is CASSLTAGGLITEAFF. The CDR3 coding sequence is TGCGCCAGCAGCTTGACGGCTGGGGGGCTAATCACTGAAGCTTTCTTT.

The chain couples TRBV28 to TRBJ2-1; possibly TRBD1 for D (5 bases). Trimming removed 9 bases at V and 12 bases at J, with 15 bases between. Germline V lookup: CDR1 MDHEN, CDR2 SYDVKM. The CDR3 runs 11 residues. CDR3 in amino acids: CASRQGVGQFF. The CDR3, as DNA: TGTGCCAGTCGCCAGGGTGTAGGGCAGTTCTTC.

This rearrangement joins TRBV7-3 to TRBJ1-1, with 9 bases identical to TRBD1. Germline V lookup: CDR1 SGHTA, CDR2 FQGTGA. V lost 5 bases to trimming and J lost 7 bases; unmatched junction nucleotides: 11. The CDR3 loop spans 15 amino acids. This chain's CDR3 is CASSVDRGDAREAFF. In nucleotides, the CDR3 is TGTGCCAGCAGCGTCGACAGGGGGGACGCCCGTGAAGCTTTCTTT.

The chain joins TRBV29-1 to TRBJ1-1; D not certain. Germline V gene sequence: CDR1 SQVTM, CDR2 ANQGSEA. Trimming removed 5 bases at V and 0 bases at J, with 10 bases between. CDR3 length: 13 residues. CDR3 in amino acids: CSVIQFLNTEAFF. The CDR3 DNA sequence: TGCAGCGTTATACAGTTCCTGAACACTGAAGCTTTCTTT.

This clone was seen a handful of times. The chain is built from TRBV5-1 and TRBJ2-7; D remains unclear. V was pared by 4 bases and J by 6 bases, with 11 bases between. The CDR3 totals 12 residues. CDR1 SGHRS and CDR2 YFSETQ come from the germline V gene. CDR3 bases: TGCGCCAGCAGCCCCTCTATAGGCGAGCAGTACTTC. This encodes CASSPSIGEQYF.

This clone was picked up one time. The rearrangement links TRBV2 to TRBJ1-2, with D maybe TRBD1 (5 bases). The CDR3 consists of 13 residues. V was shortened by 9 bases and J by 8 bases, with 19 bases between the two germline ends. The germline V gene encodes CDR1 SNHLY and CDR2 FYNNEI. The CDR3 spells CASPGGGSRGYTF. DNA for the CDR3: TGTGCCAGTCCCGGCGGGGGAAGCCGGGGCTACACCTTC.

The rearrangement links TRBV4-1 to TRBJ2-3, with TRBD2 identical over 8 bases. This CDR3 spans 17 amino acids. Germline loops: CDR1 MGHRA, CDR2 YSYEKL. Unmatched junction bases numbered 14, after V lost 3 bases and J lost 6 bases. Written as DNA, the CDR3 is TGCGCCAGCAGCCAGAGATTAGCGGGGCTGAGATTCGATACGCAGTATTTT. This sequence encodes CASSQRLAGLRFDTQYF.

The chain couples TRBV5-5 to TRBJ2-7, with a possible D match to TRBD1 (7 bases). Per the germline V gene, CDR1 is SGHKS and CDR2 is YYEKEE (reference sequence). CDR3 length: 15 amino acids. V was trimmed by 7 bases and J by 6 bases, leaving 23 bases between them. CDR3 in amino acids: CASQVLPGGTGEQYF. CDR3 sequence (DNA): TGTGCCAGCCAGGTTCTTCCAGGGGGGACGGGCGAGCAGTACTTC.

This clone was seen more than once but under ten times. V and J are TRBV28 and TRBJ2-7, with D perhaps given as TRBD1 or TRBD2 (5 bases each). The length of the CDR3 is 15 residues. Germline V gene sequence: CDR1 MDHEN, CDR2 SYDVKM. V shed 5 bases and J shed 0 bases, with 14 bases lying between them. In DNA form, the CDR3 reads TGTGCCAGCAGTCAGGGACCAGGTTACTCCTACGAGCAGTACTTC. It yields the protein CASSQGPGYSYEQYF.

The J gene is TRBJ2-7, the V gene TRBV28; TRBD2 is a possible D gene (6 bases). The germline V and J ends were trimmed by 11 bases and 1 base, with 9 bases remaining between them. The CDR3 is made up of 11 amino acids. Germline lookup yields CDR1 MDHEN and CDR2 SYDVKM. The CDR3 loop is CASGVSYEQYF. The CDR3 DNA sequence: TGTGCCTCGGGGGTTTCCTACGAGCAGTACTTC.

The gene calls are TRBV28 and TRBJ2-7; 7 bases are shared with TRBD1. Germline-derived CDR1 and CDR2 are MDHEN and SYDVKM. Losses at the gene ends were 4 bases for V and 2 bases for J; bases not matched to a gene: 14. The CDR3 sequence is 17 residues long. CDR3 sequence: CASSSLDVTGKPYEQYF. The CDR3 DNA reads TGTGCCAGCAGTTCCCTCGATGTGACAGGGAAGCCCTACGAGCAGTACTTC.

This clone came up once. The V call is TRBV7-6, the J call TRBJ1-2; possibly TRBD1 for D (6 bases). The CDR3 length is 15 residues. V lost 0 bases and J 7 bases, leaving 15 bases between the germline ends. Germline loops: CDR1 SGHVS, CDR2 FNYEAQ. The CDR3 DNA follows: TGTGCCAGCAGCTTAGCGGTAACAGGGACCGGTGGCTACACCTTC. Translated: CASSLAVTGTGGYTF.

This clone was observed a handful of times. The DNA of the CDR3 is TGTGCCAGCAGTGAAAGGCGTGAGAACACTGAAGCTTTCTTT. As protein: CASSERRENTEAFF. The rearrangement links TRBV6-1 to TRBJ1-1, with D unclear. Between the trimmed V and J ends, which lost 2 bases and 1 base, there was a span of 8 bases. Germline lookup yields CDR1 MNHNS and CDR2 SASEGT. The CDR3 contains 14 residues.

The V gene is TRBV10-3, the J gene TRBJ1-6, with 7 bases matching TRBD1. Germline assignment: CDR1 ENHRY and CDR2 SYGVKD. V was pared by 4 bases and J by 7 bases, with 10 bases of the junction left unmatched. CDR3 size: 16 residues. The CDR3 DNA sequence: TGTGCCATCAGTGGCCGAGACAGGGCCTCCAATTCACCCCTCCACTTT. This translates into CAISGRDRASNSPLHF.

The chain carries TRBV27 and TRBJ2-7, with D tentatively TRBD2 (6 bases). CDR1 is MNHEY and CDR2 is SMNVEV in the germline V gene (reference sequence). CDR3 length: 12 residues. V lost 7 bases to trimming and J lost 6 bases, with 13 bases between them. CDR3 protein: CASIGGSGEQYF. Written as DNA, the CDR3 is TGTGCCAGCATAGGAGGGAGCGGCGAGCAGTACTTC.

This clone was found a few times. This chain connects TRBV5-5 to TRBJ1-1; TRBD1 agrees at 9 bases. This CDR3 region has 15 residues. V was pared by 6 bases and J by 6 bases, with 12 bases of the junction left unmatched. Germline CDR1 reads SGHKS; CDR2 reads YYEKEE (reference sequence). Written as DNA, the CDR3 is TGTGCCAGCATCAGAACCGGGACAGGGATGCCTGAAGCTTTCTTT. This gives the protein CASIRTGTGMPEAFF.

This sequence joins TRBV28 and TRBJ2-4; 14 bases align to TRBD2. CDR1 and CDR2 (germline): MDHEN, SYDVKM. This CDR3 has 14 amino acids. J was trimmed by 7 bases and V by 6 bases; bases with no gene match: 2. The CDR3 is CASSRTSGRNIQYF. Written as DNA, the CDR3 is TGTGCCAGCAGCCGGACTAGCGGGAGGAACATTCAGTACTTC.

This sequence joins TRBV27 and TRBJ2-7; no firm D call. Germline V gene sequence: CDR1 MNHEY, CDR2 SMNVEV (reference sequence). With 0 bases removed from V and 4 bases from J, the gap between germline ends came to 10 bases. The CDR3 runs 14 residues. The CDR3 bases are TGTGCCAGCAGTTTATCCCAGAATACATACGAGCAGTACTTC. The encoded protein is CASSLSQNTYEQYF.

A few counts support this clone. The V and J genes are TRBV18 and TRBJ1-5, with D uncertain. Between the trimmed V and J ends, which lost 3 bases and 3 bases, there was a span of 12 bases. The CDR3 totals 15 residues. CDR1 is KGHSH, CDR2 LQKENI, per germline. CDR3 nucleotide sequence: TGTGCCAGCTCACCGTCGGGGTGGGACAATCAGCCCCAGCATTTT. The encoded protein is CASSPSGWDNQPQHF. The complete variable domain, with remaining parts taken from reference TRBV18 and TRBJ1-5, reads NAGVMQNPRHLVRRRGQEARLRCSPMKGHSHVYWYRQLPEEGLKFMVYLQKENIIDESGMPKERFSAEFPKEGPSILRIQQVVRGDSAAYFCASSPSGWDNQPQHFGDGTRLSIL.

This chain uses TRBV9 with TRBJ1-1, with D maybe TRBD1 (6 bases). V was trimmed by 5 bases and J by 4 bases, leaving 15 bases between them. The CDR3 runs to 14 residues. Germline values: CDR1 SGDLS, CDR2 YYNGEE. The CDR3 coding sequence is TGTGCCAGCAGTCGAGGGGGAGAAGGCACTGAAGCTTTCTTT. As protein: CASSRGGEGTEAFF.

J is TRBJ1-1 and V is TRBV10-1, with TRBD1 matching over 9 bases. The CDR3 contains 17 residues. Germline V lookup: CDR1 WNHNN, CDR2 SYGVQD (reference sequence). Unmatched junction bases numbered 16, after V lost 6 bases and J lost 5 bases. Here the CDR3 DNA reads TGCGCCAGCAGGCTTACCGGGACAGGGAATGGAGGGACTGAAGCTTTCTTT. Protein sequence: CASRLTGTGNGGTEAFF.

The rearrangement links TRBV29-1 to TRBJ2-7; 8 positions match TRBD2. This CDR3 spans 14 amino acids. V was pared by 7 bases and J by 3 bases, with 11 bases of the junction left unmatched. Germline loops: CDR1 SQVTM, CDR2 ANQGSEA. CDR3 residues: CSATAGDNLYEQYF. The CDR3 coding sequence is TGCAGCGCCACAGCGGGAGACAACCTCTACGAGCAGTACTTC.

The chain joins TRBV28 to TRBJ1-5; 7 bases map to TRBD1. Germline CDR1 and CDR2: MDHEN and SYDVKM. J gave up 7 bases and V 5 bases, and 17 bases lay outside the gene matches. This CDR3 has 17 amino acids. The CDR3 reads CASSITGVRDRGQPQHF. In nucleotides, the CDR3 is TGTGCCAGCAGTATTACAGGGGTTAGGGATAGGGGCCAGCCCCAGCATTTT.

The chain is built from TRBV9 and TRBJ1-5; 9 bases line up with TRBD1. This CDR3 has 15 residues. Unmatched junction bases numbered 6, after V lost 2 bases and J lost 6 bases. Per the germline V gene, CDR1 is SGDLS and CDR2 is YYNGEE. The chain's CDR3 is CASSVGTGLGQPQHF. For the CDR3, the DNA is TGTGCCAGCAGCGTTGGGACAGGGCTTGGTCAGCCCCAGCATTTT.

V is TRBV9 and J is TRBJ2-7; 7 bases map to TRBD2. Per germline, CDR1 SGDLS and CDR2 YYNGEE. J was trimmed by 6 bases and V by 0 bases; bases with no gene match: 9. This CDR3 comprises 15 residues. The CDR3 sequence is CASSVVAGGSGEQYF. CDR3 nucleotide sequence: TGTGCCAGCAGCGTAGTAGCAGGCGGGAGCGGCGAGCAGTACTTC.